One T cell receptor beta chain is described in this entry. Germline values: CDR1 MNHEY, CDR2 SVGAGI. The CDR3 length is 14 residues. With V trimmed by 6 bases and J by 9 bases, 9 bases remained unmatched. These data come from a study of early T cells in non-severe SARS-CoV-2 infection. Study details: Sequencing input comprised bulk RNA from unsorted whole blood; chain pairing was not available.

TCRdb processed the 5' RACE reads anew with MiXCR; each CDR3 protein has one entry. Altogether tens of thousands of distinct CDR3 sequences are present, approximately 12% being singletons, with the ten largest covering about 4.5%. This chain connects TRBV6-5 to TRBJ1-5; 9 bases align to TRBD1. Specimen: whole blood. The TCR originated in an adult who was a healthcare worker with PCR-confirmed SARS-CoV-2 infection or an uninfected control (not recorded which). The CDR3 sequence: CASRSGQGLLPQHF. The CDR3 bases are TGTGCCAGCAGATCAGGACAGGGGCTCCTGCCCCAGCATTTT.